One TCR beta chain is described in this entry. Its matching antigen is unknown. The data originate from a study of T-cell reconstitution after alpha-beta-depleted transplantation in children. The TCRbeta library incorporated unique molecular identifiers. TCRdb called the PCR reads again in MiXCR, with one record for every CDR3 protein. Of approximately 800,000 distinct CDR3 sequences listed, less than 20% are singletons. Points from the study as a whole: At around two months after transplant, the alpha-beta T cells were reportedly derived from several hundred expanded clones that came from non-depleted graft cells.

The TCR originated in a male patient aged 10-17 years who had a stem cell transplant for acute lymphoblastic leukemia, so the T cells may come from the graft donor. The sequences come from PBMCs, mostly from graft donor cells, collected 360 days after TCRalphabeta/CD19-depleted stem cell transplant.

The CDR3, as DNA: TGCGCCAGCAGCCAAGAAGGGGCGCCCAATGAGCAGTTCTTC. Protein product: CASSQEGAPNEQFF. The rearrangement uses TRBV4-1 and TRBJ2-1, with D possibly matching TRBD1 (5 bases). The CDR3 contains 14 residues. Germline V gene data show CDR1 as MGHRA and CDR2 as YSYEKL. V was shortened by 0 bases and J by 6 bases, with 9 bases between the two germline ends.